Below, 26 T cell receptor beta chains from the same sample are listed, as sequenced in a study of blood T cell repertoires in COVID-19. Produced via immunoSEQ multiplex PCR; TCRdb's table is partial and in-frame only. The sample holds hundreds of thousands of clones, around 89% seen once. Sequencing was performed on PBMCs or T cells enriched from blood (not recorded which). These receptors originate from a man under 40 who had recovered from COVID-19.

The chain carries TRBV11-2 and TRBJ1-5, with D perhaps TRBD1 (6 bases). The CDR3 has 16 residues. From germline, CDR1 is SGHAT and CDR2 FQNNGV. V gave up 6 bases and J gave up 1 base, with 16 bases separating them. CDR3 protein: CASRQGDGISNQPQHF. The DNA of the CDR3 is TGTGCCAGCAGACAGGGAGACGGGATAAGCAATCAGCCCCAGCATTTT.

V gene TRBV2 combines with J gene TRBJ1-2; possible D gene TRBD1, 5 bases. The CDR3 consists of 12 residues. V was shortened by 8 bases and J by 4 bases, with 11 bases between the two germline ends. Germline CDR1 SNHLY, CDR2 FYNNEI. CDR3 sequence reads: CASGGGGYGYTF. For the CDR3, the DNA is TGTGCCAGCGGGGGGGGAGGCTATGGCTACACCTTC.

The rearrangement links TRBV2 to TRBJ2-1, with TRBD1 matching over 8 bases. The germline V gene has CDR1 SNHLY and CDR2 FYNNEI. The V and J ends lost 3 bases and 6 bases, in that order; junction bases with no gene match: 7. The CDR3 has 15 residues. This CDR3 is CASSDETGVPNEQFF. For the CDR3, the DNA is TGTGCCAGCAGTGATGAGACAGGGGTGCCCAATGAGCAGTTCTTC. The full variable domain, completed using reference TRBV2 and TRBJ2-1, is EPEVTQTPSHQVTQMGQEVILRCVPISNHLYFYWYRQILGQKVEFLVSFYNNEISEKSEIFDDQFSVERPDGSNFTLKIRSTKLEDSAMYFCASSDETGVPNEQFFGPGTRLTVL.

The count of this clone is one. The V and J genes are TRBV7-8 and TRBJ2-7, with a weak D call TRBD1 (6 bases). This CDR3 is 16 amino acids long. Germline CDR1 reads SGHVS; CDR2 reads FQNEAQ. Trimming took off 5 bases at V and 9 bases at J, with 26 bases between the two ends. The CDR3 sequence is CASSLLLLYTGFGQYF. The CDR3 coding sequence is TGTGCCAGCAGCCTCTTGCTTCTTTATACAGGGTTTGGGCAGTACTTC.

The rearrangement links TRBV5-1 to TRBJ2-1; TRBD2 matches 12 bases. V trimming: 4 bases; J trimming: 9 bases; junction bases outside the gene matches: 8. From germline, CDR1 is SGHRS and CDR2 YFSETQ. This CDR3 has 15 amino acids. The chain's CDR3 is CASSTGLAGLSEQFF. The CDR3 nucleotides are TGCGCCAGCAGCACGGGACTAGCGGGCTTAAGTGAGCAGTTCTTC.

The rearrangement joins TRBV7-9 to TRBJ1-1; possible D gene TRBD1, 5 bases. Germline assignment: CDR1 SEHNR and CDR2 FQNEAQ (reference sequence). V was pared by 3 bases and J by 1 base, with 12 bases between. The CDR3 totals 15 residues. The chain's CDR3 is CASSFGGVENTEAFF. The DNA for the CDR3 is TGTGCCAGCAGCTTTGGGGGGGTCGAGAACACTGAAGCTTTCTTT.

The chain uses TRBV7-2 and TRBJ1-1; D is possibly TRBD1 (5 bases). The germline V gene has CDR1 SGHTA and CDR2 FQGNSA. The CDR3 runs to 13 residues. V was shortened by 4 bases and J by 11 bases, with 17 bases between the two germline ends. CDR3 region: CASSSQGSVAAFF. The CDR3 bases are TGTGCCAGCAGCTCTCAGGGTTCGGTCGCGGCTTTCTTT.

This chain connects TRBV5-1 to TRBJ1-4; D call uncertain. This CDR3 has 13 amino acids. Germline V gives CDR1 SGHRS, CDR2 YFSETQ. Trimming removed 4 bases at V and 5 bases at J, with 9 bases between. The CDR3 loop is CASSGRSNEKLFF. CDR3 DNA: TGCGCCAGCAGCGGGCGATCGAATGAAAAACTGTTTTTT.

The rearrangement joins TRBV18 to TRBJ2-7; perhaps TRBD2 as D (6 bases). Germline values: CDR1 KGHSH, CDR2 LQKENI. The CDR3 covers 14 residues. Trimming pared 6 bases from V and 3 bases from J, leaving 15 bases between. CDR3: CASSPAGSNYEQYF. The CDR3 DNA is TGTGCCAGCTCCCCAGCGGGCAGCAACTACGAGCAGTACTTC. Variable domain in full (rest from reference TRBV18 and TRBJ2-7): NAGVMQNPRHLVRRRGQEARLRCSPMKGHSHVYWYRQLPEEGLKFMVYLQKENIIDESGMPKERFSAEFPKEGPSILRIQQVVRGDSAAYFCASSPAGSNYEQYFGPGTRLTVT.

Comment on this clone: This specimen includes other DNA sequences encoding the same CDR3. The chain joins TRBV18 to TRBJ1-2; no clear D gene. Germline V gives CDR1 KGHSH, CDR2 LQKENI. The CDR3 loop spans 13 amino acids. With 3 bases removed from V and 7 bases from J, the gap between germline ends came to 12 bases. The CDR3 is CASSPPTGFGYTF. Written as DNA, the CDR3 is TGTGCCAGCTCACCCCCAACGGGGTTTGGCTACACCTTC.

The CDR3 here is CASRRFEGANYGYTF. The DNA for the CDR3 is TGTGCCAGCAGACGTTTCGAGGGGGCGAACTATGGCTACACCTTC. V and J are TRBV11-1 and TRBJ1-2; 7 nucleotides align to TRBD1. Per germline, CDR1 SGHAT and CDR2 FQDESV (reference sequence). The CDR3 has 15 amino acids. The V gene end was trimmed by 6 bases and the J gene end by 2 bases; junction bases not matched to a gene: 9.

The rearrangement joins TRBV27 to TRBJ1-1; D perhaps matches TRBD1 (5 bases). CDR1 MNHEY and CDR2 SMNVEV come from the germline V gene (reference sequence). The CDR3 spans 12 residues. The V end was cut by 2 bases, the J end by 11 bases, with 12 bases between. CDR3 in DNA: TGTGCCAGCAGTTTACAGGGCAGGGTCGCTTTCTTT. The encoded protein is CASSLQGRVAFF.

The V call is TRBV10-3, the J call TRBJ1-3; no definite D call. The V gene's germline CDR1 is ENHRY and CDR2 SYGVKD. This CDR3 comprises 13 residues. V was shortened by 7 bases and J by 3 bases, with 10 bases between the two germline ends. In DNA form, the CDR3 reads TGTGCCATCACTCGGGAGGGTGGAAACACCATATATTTT. It encodes CAITREGGNTIYF.

This sequence joins TRBV28 and TRBJ2-7; 8 bases are a match to TRBD1. V lost 4 bases, J lost 5 bases, and 7 bases stayed unmatched. The CDR3 extends over 14 amino acids. Per the germline V gene, CDR1 is MDHEN and CDR2 is SYDVKM. The CDR3 loop is CASSSGTGVNEQYF. In DNA form, the CDR3 reads TGTGCCAGCAGTTCCGGGACAGGAGTAAACGAGCAGTACTTC.

The rearrangement uses TRBV28 and TRBJ1-1; D might be TRBD1 (6 bases). The CDR3 has 17 residues. V dropped 5 bases and J dropped 0 bases, with 19 bases sitting between them. Germline V lookup: CDR1 MDHEN, CDR2 SYDVKM. The CDR3 loop is CASSPDRRTGMNTEAFF. The CDR3 nucleotides are TGTGCCAGCAGTCCTGACAGGCGGACTGGAATGAACACTGAAGCTTTCTTT.

This clone was detected once. This sequence joins TRBV6-2 or TRBV6-3 and TRBJ2-7; the match to TRBD2 covers 11 bases. The V segment lost 5 bases and the J segment 1 base; nucleotides outside the gene matches: 4. The germline CDR1 and CDR2 sequences are MNHEY and SVGEGT. The CDR3 length is 15 residues. The CDR3 DNA reads as TGTGCCAGCAGTAGACTAGCGGGACCTTCCTACGAGCAGTACTTC. This sequence encodes CASSRLAGPSYEQYF.

The chain links TRBV19 to TRBJ1-4; a possible D gene is TRBD1 (5 bases). CDR3 length equals 17 residues. Trimming removed 4 bases from V and 14 bases from J, with 29 bases in between. From germline, CDR1 is LNHDA and CDR2 SQIVND (reference sequence). CDR3 coding DNA: TGTGCCAGTAGTAGGGGCAAACCGGGCCCGCCTGCACCCCGCCTGTTTTTT. Residues: CASSRGKPGPPAPRLFF.

CDR3 sequence (DNA): TGTGCCAGTAGGCTCACAGGGGGTGGTGGAAACACCATATATTTT. It encodes CASRLTGGGGNTIYF. This chain connects TRBV7-2 to TRBJ1-3, with TRBD1 identical over 8 bases. Germline assignment: CDR1 SGHTA and CDR2 FQGNSA. The CDR3 sequence is 15 residues long. Trimming cost V 9 bases and J 3 bases; bases outside gene matches: 10.

The chain is built from TRBV28 and TRBJ2-7; no definite D call. Trimming removed 4 bases at V and 3 bases at J, with 19 bases between. The germline V gene has CDR1 MDHEN and CDR2 SYDVKM. CDR3 length: 16 amino acids. This chain's CDR3 is CASSSTLSVPSYEQYF. The CDR3 DNA follows: TGTGCCAGCAGTTCCACCCTAAGCGTTCCAAGCTACGAGCAGTACTTC.

This clone showed up just once. The chain is built from TRBV5-4 and TRBJ2-5; D possibly corresponds to TRBD2 (6 bases). Germline CDR1 reads SGHNT; CDR2 reads YYREEE (reference sequence). V lost 2 bases to trimming and J lost 2 bases, with 13 bases between them. The CDR3 is 15 amino acids. CDR3 DNA sequence: TGTGCCAGCAGCTTTATTACGACTAGTCAAGAGACCCAGTACTTC. Its translation: CASSFITTSQETQYF.

The gene calls are TRBV13 and TRBJ2-7; unclear D gene. Germline V CDR1 and CDR2: PRHDT, FYEKMQ (reference sequence). V was cut by 5 bases and J by 9 bases, with 20 bases left in between. The CDR3 has 14 amino acids. Written as DNA, the CDR3 is TGTGCCAGCAGCCCGTTGGATCCGTCCCTAGGGCAGTACTTC. Protein sequence: CASSPLDPSLGQYF.

The chain uses TRBV30 and TRBJ1-5; D unresolved. Germline V gene data show CDR1 as GTSNPN and CDR2 as SVGIG (reference sequence). The CDR3 extends over 16 amino acids. Trimming left V 0 bases short and J 1 base short, with 13 bases between. In DNA form, the CDR3 reads TGTGCCTGGAGTGTACATCCGGGGAGAAGCAATCAGCCCCAGCATTTT. This encodes CAWSVHPGRSNQPQHF.

For this clone: Compared with germline, one end of the junction differs, possibly owing to a read error. The rearrangement links TRBV2 to TRBJ2-7; 8 nucleotides agree with TRBD1. Per the germline V gene, CDR1 is SNHLY and CDR2 is FYNNEI. The CDR3 extends over 10 amino acids. CDR3 nucleotide sequence: TGTGCCAGCAGGGACGAGGACAGGGTTTTC. Translating gives CASRDEDRVF.

The rearrangement links TRBV29-1 to TRBJ2-3; the match to TRBD2 covers 9 bases. CDR3 length equals 15 residues. The trim removed 5 bases at V and 4 bases at J, leaving 10 bases unmatched. Germline CDR1 and CDR2: SQVTM and ANQGSEA. The CDR3 protein is CSVFLAGGPSDTQYF. The CDR3, as DNA: TGCAGCGTTTTTTTGGCGGGAGGGCCCTCAGATACGCAGTATTTT.

This clone has more than one count but fewer than ten. The rearrangement links TRBV6-1 to TRBJ1-5; maybe TRBD1 (5 bases). Trimming left V 2 bases short and J 3 bases short, with 11 bases between. This CDR3 is built from 15 residues. Germline loops: CDR1 MNHNS, CDR2 SASEGT. The CDR3 loop reads CASSERAGHNQPQHF. Here the CDR3 DNA reads TGTGCCAGCAGTGAAAGAGCAGGGCACAATCAGCCCCAGCATTTT.

CDR3 DNA sequence: TGTGCCAGCAGCCCAAGGGAGGGGCGAGGAGATTCACCCCTCCACTTT. Translated, it gives CASSPREGRGDSPLHF. The rearrangement uses TRBV7-9 and TRBJ1-6, with D possibly TRBD1 on 5 matching bases. V was clipped by 5 bases and J by 8 bases, with 19 bases between them. This CDR3 comprises 16 residues. Germline-derived CDR1 and CDR2 are SEHNR and FQNEAQ (reference sequence).